This record looks at one T cell receptor (beta chain) sequence and its context. The data were produced by immunoSEQ multiplex PCR, yet TCRdb's version contains in-frame clones alone and is incomplete. The table includes 200,000 or so clones, under 90% detected once. This specimen belongs to a study of blood T cell repertoires in COVID-19. Overall study context: From the United States, Italy and Spain came samples of acute and convalescent COVID-19.

The CDR3 runs 15 residues. Germline V gene lookup returns CDR1 SGHRS and CDR2 YFSETQ. The V and J ends lost 0 bases and 7 bases, in that order; junction bases with no gene match: 10. Material for sequencing was peripheral blood. This sequence was found in a man between 60 and 70 years old who had recovered from COVID-19. The J gene is TRBJ2-7, the V gene TRBV5-1; 7 nucleotides line up with TRBD2. CDR3 amino acids: CASSLDTRGSGEQYF. The CDR3 DNA reads TGCGCCAGCAGCTTGGACACGCGGGGGAGTGGGGAGCAGTACTTC.